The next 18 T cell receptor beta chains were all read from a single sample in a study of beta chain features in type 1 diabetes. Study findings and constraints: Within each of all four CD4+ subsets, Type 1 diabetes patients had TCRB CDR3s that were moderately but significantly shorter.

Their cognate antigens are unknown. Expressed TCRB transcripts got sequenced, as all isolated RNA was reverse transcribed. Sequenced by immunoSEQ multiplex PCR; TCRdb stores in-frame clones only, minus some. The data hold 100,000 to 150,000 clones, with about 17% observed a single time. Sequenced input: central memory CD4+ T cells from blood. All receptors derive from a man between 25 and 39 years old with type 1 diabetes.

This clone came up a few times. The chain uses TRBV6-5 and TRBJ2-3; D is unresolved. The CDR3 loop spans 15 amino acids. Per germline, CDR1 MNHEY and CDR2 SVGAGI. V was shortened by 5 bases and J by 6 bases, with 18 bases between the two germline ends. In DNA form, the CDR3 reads TGTGCCAGCAGTCCTCACTCCGGGCGCGGCGATACGCAGTATTTT. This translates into CASSPHSGRGDTQYF.

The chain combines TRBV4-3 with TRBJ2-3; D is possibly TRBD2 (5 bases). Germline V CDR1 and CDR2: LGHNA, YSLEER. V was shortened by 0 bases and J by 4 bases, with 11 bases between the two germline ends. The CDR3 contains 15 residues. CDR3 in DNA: TGCGCCAGCAGCCAAGAGCGGAGGCCATCAGATACGCAGTATTTT. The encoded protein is CASSQERRPSDTQYF.

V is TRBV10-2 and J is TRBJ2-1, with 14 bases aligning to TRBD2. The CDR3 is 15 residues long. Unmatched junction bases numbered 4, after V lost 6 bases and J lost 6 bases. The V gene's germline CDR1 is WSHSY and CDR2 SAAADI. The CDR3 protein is CASSIGLAGGNEQFF. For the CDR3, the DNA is TGCGCCAGCAGCATAGGACTAGCGGGGGGCAATGAGCAGTTCTTC.

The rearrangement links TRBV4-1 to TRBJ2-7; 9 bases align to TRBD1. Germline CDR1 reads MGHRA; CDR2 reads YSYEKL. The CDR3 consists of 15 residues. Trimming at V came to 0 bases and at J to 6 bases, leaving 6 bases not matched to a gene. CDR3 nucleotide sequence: TGCGCCAGCAGCCAAGAAGGGACAGGGCCTATCGAGCAGTACTTC. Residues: CASSQEGTGPIEQYF.

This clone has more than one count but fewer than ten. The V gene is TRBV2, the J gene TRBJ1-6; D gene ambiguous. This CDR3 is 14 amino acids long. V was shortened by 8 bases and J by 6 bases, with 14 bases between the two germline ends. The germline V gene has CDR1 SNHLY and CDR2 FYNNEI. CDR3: CASLQASGNSPLHF. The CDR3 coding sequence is TGTGCCAGCCTCCAGGCTTCGGGTAATTCACCCCTCCACTTT.

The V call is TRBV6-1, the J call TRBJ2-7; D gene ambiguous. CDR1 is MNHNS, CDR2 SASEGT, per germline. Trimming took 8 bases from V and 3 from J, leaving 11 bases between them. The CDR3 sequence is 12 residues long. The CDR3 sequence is CASPASLYEQYF. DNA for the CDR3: TGTGCCAGCCCCGCGTCTCTCTACGAGCAGTACTTC.

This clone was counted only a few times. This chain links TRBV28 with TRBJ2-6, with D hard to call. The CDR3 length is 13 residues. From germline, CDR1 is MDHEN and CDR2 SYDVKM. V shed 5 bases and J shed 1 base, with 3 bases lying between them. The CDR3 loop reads CASSPSGANVLTF. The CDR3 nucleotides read TGTGCCAGCAGTCCGTCTGGGGCCAACGTCCTGACTTTC.

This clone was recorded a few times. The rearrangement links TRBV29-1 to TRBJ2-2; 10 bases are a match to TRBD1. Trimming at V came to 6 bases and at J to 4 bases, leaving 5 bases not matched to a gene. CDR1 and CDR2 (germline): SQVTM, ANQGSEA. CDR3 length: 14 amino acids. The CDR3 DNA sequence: TGCAGCGTGGGACAGGGGTTTGGCACCGGGGAGCTGTTTTTT. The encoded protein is CSVGQGFGTGELFF.

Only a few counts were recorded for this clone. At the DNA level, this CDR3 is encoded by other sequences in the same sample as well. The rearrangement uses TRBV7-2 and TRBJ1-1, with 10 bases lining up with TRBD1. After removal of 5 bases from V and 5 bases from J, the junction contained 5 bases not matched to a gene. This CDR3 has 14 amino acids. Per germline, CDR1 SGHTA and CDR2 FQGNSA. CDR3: CASSPRTGGTEAFF. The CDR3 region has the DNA TGTGCCAGCAGCCCAAGGACAGGGGGGACTGAAGCTTTCTTT.

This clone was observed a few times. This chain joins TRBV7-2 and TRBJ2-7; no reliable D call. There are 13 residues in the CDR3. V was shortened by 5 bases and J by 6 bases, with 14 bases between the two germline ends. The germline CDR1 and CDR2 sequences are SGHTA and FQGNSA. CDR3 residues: CASSPRPYGEQYF. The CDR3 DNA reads TGTGCCAGCAGCCCGAGACCCTATGGCGAGCAGTACTTC. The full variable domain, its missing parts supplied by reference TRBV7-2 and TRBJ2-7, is GAGVSQSPSNKVTEKGKDVELRCDPISGHTALYWYRQSLGQGLEFLIYFQGNSAPDKSGLPSDRFSAERTGGSVSTLTIQRTQQEDSAVYLCASSPRPYGEQYFGPGTRLTVT.

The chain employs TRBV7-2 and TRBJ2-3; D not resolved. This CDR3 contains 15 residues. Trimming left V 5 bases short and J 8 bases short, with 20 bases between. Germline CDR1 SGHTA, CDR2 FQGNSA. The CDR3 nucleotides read TGTGCCAGCAGCCAAGACTCCCCGGATACGAGTACGCAGTATTTT. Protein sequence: CASSQDSPDTSTQYF.

The CDR3 sequence: CASAQGAQETQYF. CDR3 DNA: TGTGCCAGTGCTCAGGGGGCGCAGGAGACCCAGTACTTC. This chain uses TRBV19 with TRBJ2-5, with TRBD1 identical over 8 bases. Germline V lookup: CDR1 LNHDA, CDR2 SQIVND (reference sequence). The trim removed 8 bases at V and 5 bases at J, leaving 7 bases unmatched. The CDR3 loop spans 13 amino acids.

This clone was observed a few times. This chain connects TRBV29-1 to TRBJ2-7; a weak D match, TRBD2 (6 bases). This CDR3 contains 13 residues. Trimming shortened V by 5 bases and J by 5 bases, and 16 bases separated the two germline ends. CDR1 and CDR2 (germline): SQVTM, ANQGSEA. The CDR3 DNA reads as TGCAGCGTTCGGACGGGCGGGGTAGACGAGCAGTACTTC. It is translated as CSVRTGGVDEQYF.

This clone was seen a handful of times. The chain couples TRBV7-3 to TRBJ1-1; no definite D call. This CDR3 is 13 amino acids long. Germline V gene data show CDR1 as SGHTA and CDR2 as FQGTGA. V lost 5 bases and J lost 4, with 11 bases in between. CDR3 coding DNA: TGTGCCAGCAGCCCTGATTATTCCACTGAAGCTTTCTTT. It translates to CASSPDYSTEAFF.

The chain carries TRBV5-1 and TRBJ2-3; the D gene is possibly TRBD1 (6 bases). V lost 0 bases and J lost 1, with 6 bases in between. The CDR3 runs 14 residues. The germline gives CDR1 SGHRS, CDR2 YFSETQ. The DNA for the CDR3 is TGCGCCAGCAGCTTGGACAGGGGCACAGATACGCAGTATTTT. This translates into CASSLDRGTDTQYF.

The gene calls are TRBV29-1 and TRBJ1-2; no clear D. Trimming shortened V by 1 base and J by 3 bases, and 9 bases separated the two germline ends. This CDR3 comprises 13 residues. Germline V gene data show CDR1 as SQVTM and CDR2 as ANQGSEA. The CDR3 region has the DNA TGCAGCGTTGAAGCGGCACAGCACTATGGCTACACCTTC. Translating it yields CSVEAAQHYGYTF.

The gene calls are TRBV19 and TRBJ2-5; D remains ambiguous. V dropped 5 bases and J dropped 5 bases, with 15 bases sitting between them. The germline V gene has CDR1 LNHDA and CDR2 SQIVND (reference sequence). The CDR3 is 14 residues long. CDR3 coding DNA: TGTGCCAGTAGTCTCCCTGCATCACCCGAGACCCAGTACTTC. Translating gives CASSLPASPETQYF.

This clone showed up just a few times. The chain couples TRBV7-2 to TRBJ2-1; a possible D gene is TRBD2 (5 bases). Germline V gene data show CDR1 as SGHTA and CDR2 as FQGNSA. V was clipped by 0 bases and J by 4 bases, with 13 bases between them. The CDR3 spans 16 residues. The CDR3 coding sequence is TGTGCCAGCAGCTTAGCGCATGGAGGTACGTACAATGAGCAGTTCTTC. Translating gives CASSLAHGGTYNEQFF.